These 30 T cell receptor beta chains originate from one sample sequenced in a study of blood T cell repertoires in COVID-19. TCRdb's table, derived via immunoSEQ multiplex PCR, lists solely in-frame clones and lacks some. The table shows some 290,000 clones, with around 87% occurring only once. The material sequenced was peripheral blood. The source of these receptors is a woman in her forties or fifties who had recovered from COVID-19.

The chain couples TRBV5-1 to TRBJ1-4, with D perhaps matching TRBD1 (6 bases). Germline V gene sequence: CDR1 SGHRS, CDR2 YFSETQ. The V gene lost 1 base and the J gene lost 8 bases, with 12 bases spanning the gap. The CDR3 runs to 14 residues. The CDR3 bases are TGCGCCAGCAGCTTGCAACAGGGAGGGGAAAAACTGTTTTTT. Translation: CASSLQQGGEKLFF.

This clone is a singleton in its sample. The rearrangement links TRBV13 to TRBJ2-1, with D perhaps TRBD2 (6 bases). CDR1 and CDR2 from the germline V gene are PRHDT and FYEKMQ (reference sequence). V was pared by 5 bases and J by 6 bases, with 14 bases between. CDR3 length: 14 amino acids. The CDR3 nucleotides are TGTGCCAGCAGCCCCGCTAGCGAGCTCAATGAGCAGTTCTTC. Translated, it gives CASSPASELNEQFF.

The chain carries TRBV19 and TRBJ2-3; the D gene is possibly TRBD2 (6 bases). Germline V gene data show CDR1 as LNHDA and CDR2 as SQIVND (reference sequence). Trimming took 3 bases from V and 8 from J, leaving 15 bases between them. The CDR3 is made up of 14 amino acids. The CDR3 region is CASSIDGSLGTQYF. The CDR3 DNA reads as TGTGCCAGTAGTATTGACGGGAGTTTGGGTACGCAGTATTTT.

As DNA, the CDR3 is TGCGCCAGCAGCCCCCAGGGGGCGACGGATGAAAAACTGTTTTTT. This translates into CASSPQGATDEKLFF. The V and J genes are TRBV5-1 and TRBJ1-4, with 8 bases identical to TRBD1. Germline assignment: CDR1 SGHRS and CDR2 YFSETQ. There are 15 residues in the CDR3. Germline trimming cut 4 bases from V and 6 bases from J; bases unmatched to any gene: 8.

This chain connects TRBV24-1 to TRBJ1-4; TRBD1 matches 7 bases. Per germline, CDR1 KGHDR and CDR2 SFDVKD. The length of the CDR3 is 15 residues. The ends lost 2 bases at V and 7 bases at J; junction bases unmatched: 6. CDR3 amino acids: CATSDSGGSGEKLFF. The DNA of the CDR3 is TGTGCCACCAGTGATTCAGGGGGAAGTGGTGAAAAACTGTTTTTT.

V gene TRBV25-1 combines with J gene TRBJ1-4, with a tentative D call TRBD1 (5 bases). Per the germline V gene, CDR1 is MGHDK and CDR2 is SYGVNS. The CDR3 consists of 15 residues. Trimming cost V 5 bases and J 4 bases, with 14 bases left between them. The DNA for the CDR3 is TGTGCCAGCAGTACCCCGACAGTATTTAATGAAAAACTGTTTTTT. It is translated as CASSTPTVFNEKLFF. Supplemented by reference TRBV25-1 and TRBJ1-4, the full variable domain reads EADIYQTPRYLVIGTGKKITLECSQTMGHDKMYWYQQDPGMELHLIHYSYGVNSTEKGDLSSESTVSRIRTEHFPLTLESARPSHTSQYLCASSTPTVFNEKLFFGSGTQLSVL.

The chain recombines TRBV12-3 or TRBV12-4 with TRBJ2-7, with D possibly TRBD2 on 5 matching bases. Trimming shortened V by 1 base and J by 5 bases, and 9 bases separated the two germline ends. This CDR3 region has 13 residues. CDR3 protein: CASSLVEGHEQYF. For the CDR3, the DNA is TGTGCCAGCAGTTTAGTCGAGGGCCACGAGCAGTACTTC.

This clone is a singleton in its sample. The V and J genes are TRBV7-2 and TRBJ1-1; TRBD1 agrees at 8 bases. Per the germline V gene, CDR1 is SGHTA and CDR2 is FQGNSA. The CDR3 totals 17 residues. V lost 4 bases and J lost 0; bases outside the gene matches: 10. The CDR3 DNA follows: TGTGCCAGCAGCTCGGGCAGGGGGCAAACTTTGAACACTGAAGCTTTCTTT. Amino acids: CASSSGRGQTLNTEAFF. Drawing the rest from reference TRBV7-2 and TRBJ1-1, the complete variable domain is GAGVSQSPSNKVTEKGKDVELRCDPISGHTALYWYRQSLGQGLEFLIYFQGNSAPDKSGLPSDRFSAERTGGSVSTLTIQRTQQEDSAVYLCASSSGRGQTLNTEAFFGQGTRLTVV.

The chain is built from TRBV5-6 and TRBJ2-3, with D unclear. CDR3 length: 12 amino acids. Germline V gene data show CDR1 as SGHDT and CDR2 as YYEEEE. V was trimmed by 2 bases and J by 5 bases, leaving 6 bases between them. The CDR3 region is CASSLSLDTQYF. The DNA for the CDR3 is TGTGCCAGCAGCTTAAGCCTAGATACGCAGTATTTT.

This sequence joins TRBV7-9 and TRBJ2-5; D is possibly TRBD2 (6 bases). CDR1 is SEHNR, CDR2 FQNEAQ, per germline (reference sequence). V was cut by 6 bases and J by 3 bases, with 29 bases left in between. The CDR3 sequence is 19 residues long. CDR3 protein: CASRGLRDGSWGLEETQYF. The CDR3 coding sequence is TGTGCCAGCAGAGGACTAAGGGACGGATCCTGGGGTTTGGAAGAGACCCAGTACTTC.

The chain links TRBV9 to TRBJ1-1, with D maybe TRBD1 (5 bases). V was pared by 4 bases and J by 0 bases, with 13 bases between. Germline-derived CDR1 and CDR2 are SGDLS and YYNGEE. The CDR3 runs to 15 residues. CDR3 DNA: TGTGCCAGCAGCTCCGCCCGGGGGATGAACACTGAAGCTTTCTTT. Its translation is CASSSARGMNTEAFF.

The V and J genes are TRBV27 and TRBJ2-1; tentatively, D is TRBD2 (5 bases). The V gene's germline CDR1 is MNHEY and CDR2 SMNVEV (reference sequence). V was trimmed by 4 bases and J by 7 bases, leaving 11 bases between them. The CDR3 totals 13 residues. CDR3 in amino acids: CASSYEEGNEQFF. The CDR3 region has the DNA TGTGCCAGCAGTTATGAAGAGGGTAATGAGCAGTTCTTC.

Points on this clone: The DNA is left out, because the CDR3 cannot be placed on it with certainty; the CDR3 is given as TCRdb lists it. The chain joins TRBV21-1 to TRBJ1-2; the D segment call TRBD1 is taken from the table without a DNA check. TRBV21-1 is classified as a pseudogene. The CDR3 length is 16 residues, termini included. The CDR3 spells CASRYLCLDRSYGYTF.

This chain joins TRBV4-1 and TRBJ1-1; D remains ambiguous. Germline lookup yields CDR1 MGHRA and CDR2 YSYEKL. The CDR3 has 14 amino acids. V was pared by 0 bases and J by 4 bases, with 9 bases between. The CDR3 DNA reads as TGCGCCAGCAGCCAAGAATTACTTGTCACTGAAGCTTTCTTT. Protein: CASSQELLVTEAFF.

The CDR3 is CASSLVPDREAFF. The CDR3 region has the DNA TGTGCCAGCAGCTTAGTCCCGGACAGAGAAGCTTTCTTT. The chain links TRBV11-1 to TRBJ1-1; TRBD1 is a possible D gene (6 bases). This CDR3 has 13 residues. Trimming stripped 1 base from V and 8 bases from J, with 11 bases between. Germline assignment: CDR1 SGHAT and CDR2 FQDESV (reference sequence).

The chain has TRBV28 and TRBJ1-1, with D possibly matching TRBD1 (5 bases). Germline loops: CDR1 MDHEN, CDR2 SYDVKM. The CDR3 covers 16 residues. Deletions cut 2 bases from V and 4 bases from J, with 17 bases between. The CDR3 DNA reads TGTGCCAGCAGTTTAGCCCTCTGGGGGGGACGCACTGAAGCTTTCTTT. Amino acid sequence: CASSLALWGGRTEAFF.

The gene calls are TRBV9 and TRBJ2-2, with 10 bases that match TRBD2. Germline CDR1 and CDR2: SGDLS and YYNGEE. This CDR3 has 18 residues. V trimming: 10 bases; J trimming: 0 bases; junction bases outside the gene matches: 15. The CDR3 sequence is CASAAQRSGGSNTGELFF. CDR3 nucleotides: TGTGCCTCGGCCGCCCAGCGTAGCGGGGGGTCGAACACCGGGGAGCTGTTTTTT.

The genes are TRBV7-2 and TRBJ1-6; 8 nucleotides align to TRBD1. Germline V gene data show CDR1 as SGHTA and CDR2 as FQGNSA. The ends lost 3 bases at V and 0 bases at J; junction bases unmatched: 10. The CDR3 is made up of 19 amino acids. CDR3 region: CASSLQGAETSSYNSPLHF. The CDR3 DNA is TGTGCCAGCAGCTTGCAGGGGGCGGAAACAAGCTCCTATAATTCACCCCTCCACTTT.

V and J are TRBV5-6 and TRBJ2-5; D is unclear. The CDR3 sequence is 14 residues long. Per germline, CDR1 SGHDT and CDR2 YYEEEE. V was pared by 0 bases and J by 5 bases, with 11 bases between. CDR3 loop: CASSLAGTRETQYF. CDR3 nucleotides: TGTGCCAGCAGCTTGGCGGGTACGCGGGAGACCCAGTACTTC.

There are a few counts of this clone. The chain's CDR3 is CSVRTGPNQPQHF. As DNA, the CDR3 is TGCAGCGTGAGGACAGGTCCTAATCAGCCCCAGCATTTT. The J gene is TRBJ1-5, the V gene TRBV29-1, with 7 bases that match TRBD1. This CDR3 has 13 residues. V gave up 6 bases and J gave up 4 bases; unmatched junction bases: 6. Germline assignment: CDR1 SQVTM and CDR2 ANQGSEA.

The J gene is TRBJ2-5, the V gene TRBV7-3; the match to TRBD2 covers 9 bases. Trimming cost V 5 bases and J 4 bases; bases outside gene matches: 11. Germline V gene data show CDR1 as SGHTA and CDR2 as FQGTGA. The CDR3 has 16 amino acids. CDR3: CASSPGPGLARETQYF. In DNA form, the CDR3 reads TGTGCCAGCAGCCCGGGGCCGGGACTAGCAAGAGAGACCCAGTACTTC.

The J gene is TRBJ2-3, the V gene TRBV9, with 15 bases that match TRBD2. V was clipped by 3 bases and J by 3 bases; unmatched bases: 8. Germline loops: CDR1 SGDLS, CDR2 YYNGEE. The CDR3 has 18 amino acids. DNA of the CDR3: TGTGCCAGCAGCGCGCGGACTAGCGGGAGGGGGTGGACAGATACGCAGTATTTT. Translation gives CASSARTSGRGWTDTQYF.

The chain combines TRBV5-1 with TRBJ1-5; tentative D call: TRBD1 (5 bases). The CDR3 loop spans 16 amino acids. V was clipped by 3 bases and J by 0 bases, with 13 bases between them. CDR1 is SGHRS, CDR2 YFSETQ, per germline. The CDR3 loop is CASSSTDNFSNQPQHF. CDR3 in DNA: TGCGCCAGCAGCTCGACGGACAATTTTAGCAATCAGCCCCAGCATTTT.

The chain carries TRBV28 and TRBJ2-3; D perhaps matches TRBD2 (7 bases). The CDR3 length is 16 residues. Looked up from germline, CDR1 is MDHEN and CDR2 is SYDVKM. Trimming took off 5 bases at V and 1 base at J, with 16 bases between the two ends. DNA for the CDR3: TGTGCCAGCAGTACCGCTAGGGGGGGCGGCACAGATACGCAGTATTTT. As protein: CASSTARGGGTDTQYF. Full variable domain (missing parts from reference TRBV28 and TRBJ2-3): DVKVTQSSRYLVKRTGEKVFLECVQDMDHENMFWYRQDPGLGLRLIYFSYDVKMKEKGDIPEGYSVSREKKERFSLILESASTNQTSMYLCASSTARGGGTDTQYFGPGTRLTVL.

The rearrangement joins TRBV1 to TRBJ2-5; TRBD2 reflects the table's D call only, with no check against the DNA. TRBV1 is shown as a pseudogene. This CDR3 contains 18 residues. CDR3 sequence reads: CTSSQDRRRWGSQETQYF. CDR3 DNA: TGCACCAGCAGCCAAGATCGAAGGAGGTGGGGATCCCAAGAGACCCAGTACTTC.

The chain combines TRBV2 with TRBJ2-3, with TRBD2 as a possible D gene (6 bases). The CDR3 loop spans 16 amino acids. CDR1 is SNHLY, CDR2 FYNNEI, per germline. V lost 3 bases, J lost 9 bases, and 22 bases lay in between. This CDR3 is CASSEDWRGGRRTQYF. CDR3 nucleotide sequence: TGTGCCAGCAGTGAGGATTGGCGGGGTGGACGGAGGACGCAGTATTTT.

The chain links TRBV11-3 to TRBJ2-5, with 7 positions matching TRBD1. The germline CDR1 and CDR2 sequences are SGHNT and YENEEA. The CDR3 runs to 13 residues. V dropped 5 bases and J dropped 4; count of bases not matched to a gene: 4. The CDR3 DNA reads TGTGCCAGCAGCCCACACAGGGGAGAGACCCAGTACTTC. Translation: CASSPHRGETQYF. Using reference TRBV11-3 and TRBJ2-5 for the parts outside the CDR3, the full variable domain is EAGVVQSPRYKIIEKKQPVAFWCNPISGHNTLYWYLQNLGQGPELLIRYENEEAVDDSQLPKDRFSAERLKGVDSTLKIQPAELGDSAVYLCASSPHRGETQYFGPGTRLLVL.

V usage is TRBV7-2 and J usage is TRBJ2-5; 8 bases are a match to TRBD1. Losses at the gene ends were 8 bases for V and 3 bases for J; bases not matched to a gene: 14. The CDR3 has 16 amino acids. Germline CDR1 and CDR2: SGHTA and FQGNSA. CDR3 bases: TGTGCCAGCGGTTTTCCAGGGGGCGCAGGAAAAGAGACCCAGTACTTC. Residues: CASGFPGGAGKETQYF.

V is TRBV28 and J is TRBJ1-5; D is unclear. Germline CDR1 reads MDHEN; CDR2 reads SYDVKM. The CDR3 runs 13 residues. V shed 5 bases and J shed 6 bases, with 11 bases lying between them. The CDR3 sequence is CASSPSSGQPQHF. CDR3 in DNA: TGTGCCAGCAGTCCATCTAGTGGTCAGCCCCAGCATTTT.

The chain links TRBV29-1 to TRBJ1-4; weak D call: TRBD1 (6 bases). The V and J ends lost 5 bases and 7 bases respectively, with 14 bases between them. Germline lookup yields CDR1 SQVTM and CDR2 ANQGSEA. The CDR3 spans 13 residues. The CDR3 sequence: CSVYGQGSEKLFF. The CDR3 nucleotides are TGCAGCGTTTACGGGCAGGGGAGTGAAAAACTGTTTTTT.